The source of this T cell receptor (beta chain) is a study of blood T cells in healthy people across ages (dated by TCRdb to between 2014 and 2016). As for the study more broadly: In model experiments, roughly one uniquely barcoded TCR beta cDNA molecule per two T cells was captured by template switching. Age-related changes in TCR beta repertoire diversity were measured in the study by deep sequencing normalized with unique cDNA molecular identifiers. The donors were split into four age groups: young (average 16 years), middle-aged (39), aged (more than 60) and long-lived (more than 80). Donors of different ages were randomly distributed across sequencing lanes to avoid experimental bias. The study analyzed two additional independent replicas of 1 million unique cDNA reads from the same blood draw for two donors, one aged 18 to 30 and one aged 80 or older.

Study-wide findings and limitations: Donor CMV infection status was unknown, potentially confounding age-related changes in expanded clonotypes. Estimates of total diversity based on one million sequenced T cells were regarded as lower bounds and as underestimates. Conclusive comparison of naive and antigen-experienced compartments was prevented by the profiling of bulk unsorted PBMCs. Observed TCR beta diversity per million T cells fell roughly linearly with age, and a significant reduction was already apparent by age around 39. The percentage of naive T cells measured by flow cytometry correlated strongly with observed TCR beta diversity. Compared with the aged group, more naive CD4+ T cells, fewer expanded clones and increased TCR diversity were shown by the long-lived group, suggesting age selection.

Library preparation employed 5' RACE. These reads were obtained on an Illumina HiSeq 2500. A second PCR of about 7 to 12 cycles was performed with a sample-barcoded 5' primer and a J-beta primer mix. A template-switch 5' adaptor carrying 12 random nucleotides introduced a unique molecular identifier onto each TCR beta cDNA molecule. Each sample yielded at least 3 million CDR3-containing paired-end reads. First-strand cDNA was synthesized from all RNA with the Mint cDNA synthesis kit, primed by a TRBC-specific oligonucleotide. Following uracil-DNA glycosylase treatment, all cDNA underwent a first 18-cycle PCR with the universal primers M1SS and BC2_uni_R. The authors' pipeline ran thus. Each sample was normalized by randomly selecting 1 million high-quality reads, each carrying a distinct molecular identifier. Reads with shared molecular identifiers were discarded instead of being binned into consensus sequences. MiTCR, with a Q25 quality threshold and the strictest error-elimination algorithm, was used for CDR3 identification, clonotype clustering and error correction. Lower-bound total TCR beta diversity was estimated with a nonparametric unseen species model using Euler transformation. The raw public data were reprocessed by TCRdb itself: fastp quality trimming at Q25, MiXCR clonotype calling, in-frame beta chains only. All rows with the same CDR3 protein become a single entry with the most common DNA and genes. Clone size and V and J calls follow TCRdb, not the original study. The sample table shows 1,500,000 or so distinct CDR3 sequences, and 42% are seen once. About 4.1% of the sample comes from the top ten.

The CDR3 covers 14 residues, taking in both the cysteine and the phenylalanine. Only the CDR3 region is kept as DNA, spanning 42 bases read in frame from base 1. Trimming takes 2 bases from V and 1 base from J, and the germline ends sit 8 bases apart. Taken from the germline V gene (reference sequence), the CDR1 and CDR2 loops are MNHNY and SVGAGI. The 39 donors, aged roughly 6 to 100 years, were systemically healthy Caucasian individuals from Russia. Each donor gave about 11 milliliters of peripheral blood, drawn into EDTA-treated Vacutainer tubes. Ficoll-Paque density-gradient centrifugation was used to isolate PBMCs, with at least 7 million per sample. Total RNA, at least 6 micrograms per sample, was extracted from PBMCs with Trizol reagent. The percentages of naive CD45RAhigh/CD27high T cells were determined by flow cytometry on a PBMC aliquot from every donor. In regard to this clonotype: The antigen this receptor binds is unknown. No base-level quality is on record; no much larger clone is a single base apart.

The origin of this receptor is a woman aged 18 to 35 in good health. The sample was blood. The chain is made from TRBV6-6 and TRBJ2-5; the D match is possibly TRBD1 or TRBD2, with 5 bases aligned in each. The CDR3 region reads CASSYVGAQETQYF. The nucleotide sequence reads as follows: TGTGCCAGCAGTTACGTCGGGGCCCAAGAGACCCAGTACTTC.